The 16 T cell receptor beta chains below were found in one sample sequenced in a study of T-cell memory formation after mild COVID-19. TCRdb fed the 5' RACE reads into MiXCR, producing one record per CDR3 protein. The sample yields approximately 240,000 distinct CDR3 sequences, approximately 16% seen once. Sequenced: PBMCs or a T cell subset sorted from them (not recorded which). These receptor sequences come from a man aged 18 to 30 who had mild COVID-19 (a few samples of this study predate the infection). Cell type and time point are not known.

In its sample, this clonotype was seen a few times. The J gene is TRBJ1-3, the V gene TRBV3-1; 8 positions match TRBD1. The CDR3 is made up of 15 amino acids. After removal of 1 base from V and 3 bases from J, the junction contained 2 bases not matched to a gene. Germline-derived CDR1 and CDR2 are LGHDT and YNNKEL (reference sequence). The CDR3 protein is CASSQAGGYGNTIYF. CDR3 DNA sequence: TGTGCCAGCAGCCAAGCAGGGGGCTATGGAAACACCATATATTTT. Full variable domain (missing parts from reference TRBV3-1 and TRBJ1-3): DTAVSQTPKYLVTQMGNDKSIKCEQNLGHDTMYWYKQDSKKFLKIMFSYNNKELIINETVPNRFSPKSPDKAHLNLHINSLELGDSAVYFCASSQAGGYGNTIYFGEGSWLTVV.

Only a few counts were recorded for this clonotype. This chain links TRBV20-1 with TRBJ1-1; no definite D call. Germline-derived CDR1 and CDR2 are DFQATT and SNEGSKA (reference sequence). V lost 6 bases, J lost 0 bases, and 14 bases lay in between. This CDR3 has 14 residues. Here the CDR3 reads CSAPPPGLNTEAFF. As DNA, the CDR3 is TGCAGTGCCCCCCCTCCGGGATTGAACACTGAAGCTTTCTTT.

This rearrangement joins TRBV7-2 to TRBJ2-3; TRBD1 agrees at 8 bases. The trim removed 2 bases at V and 0 bases at J, leaving 16 bases unmatched. The CDR3 has 20 residues. CDR1 and CDR2 (germline): SGHTA, FQGNSA. The CDR3 loop is CASSLRPGGVGTSSTDTQYF. CDR3 DNA: TGTGCCAGCAGCTTACGCCCAGGGGGCGTAGGAACCTCTAGCACAGATACGCAGTATTTT.

This clonotype occurred a few times. Here the CDR3 reads CASSSPVAGQGAFF. The CDR3 DNA sequence: TGTGCCAGCAGCTCGCCAGTCGCGGGACAGGGAGCTTTCTTT. V usage is TRBV6-5 and J usage is TRBJ1-1; the match to TRBD1 covers 9 bases. CDR3 length equals 14 residues. V gave up 6 bases and J gave up 10 bases; unmatched junction bases: 12. Per germline, CDR1 MNHEY and CDR2 SVGAGI.

CDR3 sequence reads: CASRLGGTNEQFF. The CDR3 DNA is TGTGCCAGCAGGTTGGGAGGAACGAATGAGCAGTTCTTC. The rearrangement uses TRBV2 and TRBJ2-1; D possibly corresponds to TRBD2 (6 bases). Germline V gene data show CDR1 as SNHLY and CDR2 as FYNNEI. The V gene lost 6 bases and the J gene lost 7 bases, with 13 bases spanning the gap. The CDR3 runs to 13 residues.

This clonotype has more than one count but fewer than ten. This chain links TRBV6-2 or TRBV6-3 with TRBJ2-5; TRBD1 matches at 7 bases. The V and J ends lost 7 bases and 1 base, in that order; junction bases with no gene match: 6. CDR3 length: 14 residues. The germline V gene has CDR1 MNHEY and CDR2 SVGEGT. The CDR3 coding sequence is TGTGCCAGCAACCCCAGGGGGTCCCAAGAGACCCAGTACTTC. Its translation: CASNPRGSQETQYF.

There are many counts of this clonotype. The chain combines TRBV18 with TRBJ2-1; D is unclear. CDR3 length: 14 amino acids. Germline V CDR1 and CDR2: KGHSH, LQKENI. V was cut by 4 bases and J by 7 bases, with 14 bases left in between. This CDR3 is CASSQSTSGNEQFF. In nucleotides, the CDR3 is TGTGCCAGCTCACAATCGACTTCCGGGAATGAGCAGTTCTTC.

This rearrangement joins TRBV18 to TRBJ1-1; TRBD1 agrees at 7 bases. The germline V gene encodes CDR1 KGHSH and CDR2 LQKENI. The CDR3 runs to 14 residues. J was trimmed by 5 bases and V by 4 bases; bases with no gene match: 7. CDR3 coding DNA: TGTGCCAGCTCACGATCGACAGGGACAACTGAAGCTTTCTTT. This encodes CASSRSTGTTEAFF.

The table lists this clonotype with a few counts. The gene calls are TRBV6-5 and TRBJ1-2; D is uncertain. Trimming shortened V by 4 bases and J by 3 bases, and 12 bases separated the two germline ends. The CDR3 totals 14 residues. Germline CDR1 is MNHEY and CDR2 is SVGAGI. This CDR3 is CASSSPRGDYGYTF. The CDR3 nucleotides read TGTGCCAGCAGTTCACCTCGGGGTGACTATGGCTACACCTTC.

A few counts support this clonotype. The V call is TRBV20-1, the J call TRBJ2-5, with 14 nucleotides matching TRBD2. V dropped 6 bases and J dropped 5; count of bases not matched to a gene: 8. The CDR3 loop spans 15 amino acids. Germline lookup yields CDR1 DFQATT and CDR2 SNEGSKA (reference sequence). The CDR3 region has the DNA TGCAGTGCGCCGACTAGCGGGGGGGCCATGGAGACCCAGTACTTC. This translates into CSAPTSGGAMETQYF.

This clonotype was seen more than once but under ten times. The chain employs TRBV18 and TRBJ2-5, with 9 bases identical to TRBD1. The CDR3 covers 16 residues. V gave up 8 bases and J gave up 4 bases; unmatched junction bases: 14. Per the germline V gene, CDR1 is KGHSH and CDR2 is LQKENI. The CDR3 loop is CASGKGGGQGRETQYF. Here the CDR3 DNA reads TGTGCCAGCGGAAAAGGCGGGGGACAGGGAAGAGAGACCCAGTACTTC.

This chain links TRBV7-6 with TRBJ2-1, with D maybe TRBD1 (5 bases). CDR1 is SGHVS and CDR2 is FNYEAQ in the germline V gene. The CDR3 consists of 13 residues. Trimming pared 4 bases from V and 5 bases from J, leaving 9 bases between. The CDR3 loop is CASSSGAHNEQFF. CDR3 nucleotide sequence: TGTGCCAGCAGCTCTGGGGCCCACAATGAGCAGTTCTTC.

J is TRBJ2-5 and V is TRBV5-1; D is possibly TRBD1 (5 bases). Germline V gives CDR1 SGHRS, CDR2 YFSETQ. Trimming cost V 1 base and J 4 bases, with 14 bases left between them. The CDR3 sequence is 15 residues long. The CDR3 DNA is TGCGCCAGCAGCTTGTGGCGGCAGGGTGTAGAGACCCAGTACTTC. This gives the protein CASSLWRQGVETQYF.

The table lists this clonotype with many counts. V usage is TRBV27 and J usage is TRBJ1-5; D is unclear. Trimming pared 2 bases from V and 7 bases from J, leaving 9 bases between. The CDR3 is made up of 13 amino acids. Germline values: CDR1 MNHEY, CDR2 SMNVEV (reference sequence). The CDR3 spells CASSLEGYQPQHF. In DNA form, the CDR3 reads TGTGCCAGCAGTTTAGAGGGTTACCAGCCCCAGCATTTT.

J is TRBJ1-5 and V is TRBV10-2; TRBD1 is a possible D gene (5 bases). Germline loops: CDR1 WSHSY, CDR2 SAAADI. The CDR3 is 16 amino acids. V shed 5 bases and J shed 1 base, with 15 bases lying between them. CDR3 in DNA: TGCGCCAGCAGTACCGACAGAACCCTCAGCAATCAGCCCCAGCATTTT. Amino acid sequence: CASSTDRTLSNQPQHF.

V and J are TRBV5-1 and TRBJ2-5, with D possibly TRBD2 on 7 matching bases. CDR3 length equals 17 residues. Germline V CDR1 and CDR2: SGHRS, YFSETQ. V was trimmed by 2 bases and J by 5 bases, leaving 22 bases between them. This CDR3 reads CASSFGEGGRNLETQYF. CDR3 nucleotides: TGCGCCAGCAGCTTCGGCGAGGGGGGGCGAAATTTGGAGACCCAGTACTTC.